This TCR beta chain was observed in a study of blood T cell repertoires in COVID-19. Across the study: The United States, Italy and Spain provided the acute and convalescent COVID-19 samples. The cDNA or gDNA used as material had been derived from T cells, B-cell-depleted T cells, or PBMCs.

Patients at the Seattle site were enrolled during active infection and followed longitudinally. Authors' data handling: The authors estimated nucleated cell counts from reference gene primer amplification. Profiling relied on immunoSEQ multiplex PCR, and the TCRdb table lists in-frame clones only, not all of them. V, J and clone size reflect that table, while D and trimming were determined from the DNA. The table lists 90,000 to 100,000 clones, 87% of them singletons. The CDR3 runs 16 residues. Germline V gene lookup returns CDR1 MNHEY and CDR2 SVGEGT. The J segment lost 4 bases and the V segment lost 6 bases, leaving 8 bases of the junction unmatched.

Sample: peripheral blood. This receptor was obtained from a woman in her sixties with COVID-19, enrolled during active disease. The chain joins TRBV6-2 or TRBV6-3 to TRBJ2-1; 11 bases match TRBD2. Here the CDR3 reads CASSDRLAGNYNEQFF. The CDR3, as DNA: TGTGCCAGCAGCGACAGACTAGCGGGAAATTACAATGAGCAGTTCTTC.